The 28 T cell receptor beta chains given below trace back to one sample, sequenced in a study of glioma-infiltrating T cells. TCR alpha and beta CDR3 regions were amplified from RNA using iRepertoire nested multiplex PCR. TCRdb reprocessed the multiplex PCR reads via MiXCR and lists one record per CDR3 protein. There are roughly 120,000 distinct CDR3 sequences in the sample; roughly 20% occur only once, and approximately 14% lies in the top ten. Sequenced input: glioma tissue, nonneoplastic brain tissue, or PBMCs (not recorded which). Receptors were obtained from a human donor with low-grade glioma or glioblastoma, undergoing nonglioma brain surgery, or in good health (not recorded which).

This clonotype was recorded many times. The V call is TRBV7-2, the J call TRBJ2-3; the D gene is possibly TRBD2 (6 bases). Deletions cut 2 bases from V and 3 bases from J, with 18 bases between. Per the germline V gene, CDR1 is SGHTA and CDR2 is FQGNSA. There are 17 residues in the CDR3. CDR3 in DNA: TGTGCCAGCAGCTTACCGTCCGGGGGACGGGGGACAGATACGCAGTATTTT. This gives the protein CASSLPSGGRGTDTQYF.

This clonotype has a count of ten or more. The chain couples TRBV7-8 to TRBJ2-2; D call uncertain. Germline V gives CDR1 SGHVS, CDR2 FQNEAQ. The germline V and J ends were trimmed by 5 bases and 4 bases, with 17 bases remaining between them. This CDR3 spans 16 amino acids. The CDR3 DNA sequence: TGTGCCAGCAGCGCCCGGGTTTCTACCCCCACCGGGGAGCTGTTTTTT. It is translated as CASSARVSTPTGELFF.

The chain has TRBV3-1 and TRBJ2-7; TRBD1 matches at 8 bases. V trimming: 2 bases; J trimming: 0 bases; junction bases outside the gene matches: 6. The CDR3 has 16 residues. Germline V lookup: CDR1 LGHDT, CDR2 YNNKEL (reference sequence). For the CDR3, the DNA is TGTGCCAGCAGCCAACCAAGGGGGACAGGCTCCTACGAGCAGTACTTC. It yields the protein CASSQPRGTGSYEQYF.

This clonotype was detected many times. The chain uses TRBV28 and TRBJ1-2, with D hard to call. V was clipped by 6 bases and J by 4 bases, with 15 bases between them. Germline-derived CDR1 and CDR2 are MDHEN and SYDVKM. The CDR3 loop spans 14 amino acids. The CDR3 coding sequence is TGTGCCAGCAGGACCGAAAGGAGAGGCTATGGCTACACCTTC. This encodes CASRTERRGYGYTF.

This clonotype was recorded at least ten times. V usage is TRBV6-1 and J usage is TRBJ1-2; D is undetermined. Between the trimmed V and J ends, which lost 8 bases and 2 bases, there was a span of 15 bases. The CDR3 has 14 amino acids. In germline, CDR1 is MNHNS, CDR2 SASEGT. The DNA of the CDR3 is TGTGCCAGCTTTGGACTCTTACCGAACTATGGCTACACCTTC. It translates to CASFGLLPNYGYTF.

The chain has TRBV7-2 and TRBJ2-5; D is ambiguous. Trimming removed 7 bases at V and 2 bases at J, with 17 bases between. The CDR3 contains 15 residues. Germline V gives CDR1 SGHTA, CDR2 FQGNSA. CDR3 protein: CASNPTLVIQETQYF. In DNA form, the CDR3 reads TGTGCCAGCAACCCAACCCTAGTCATTCAAGAGACCCAGTACTTC.

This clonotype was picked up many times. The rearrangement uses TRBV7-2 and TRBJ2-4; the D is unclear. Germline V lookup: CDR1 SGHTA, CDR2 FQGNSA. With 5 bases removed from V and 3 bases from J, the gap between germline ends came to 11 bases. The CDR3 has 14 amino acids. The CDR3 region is CASSPQTDKNIQYF. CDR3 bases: TGTGCCAGCAGCCCCCAAACCGACAAAAACATTCAGTACTTC.

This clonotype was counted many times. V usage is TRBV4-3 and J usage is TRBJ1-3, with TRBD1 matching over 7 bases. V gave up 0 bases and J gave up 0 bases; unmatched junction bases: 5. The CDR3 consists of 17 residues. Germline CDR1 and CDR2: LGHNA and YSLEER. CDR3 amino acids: CASSQESGGSSGNTIYF. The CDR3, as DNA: TGCGCCAGCAGCCAAGAGTCAGGGGGGAGCTCTGGAAACACCATATATTTT.

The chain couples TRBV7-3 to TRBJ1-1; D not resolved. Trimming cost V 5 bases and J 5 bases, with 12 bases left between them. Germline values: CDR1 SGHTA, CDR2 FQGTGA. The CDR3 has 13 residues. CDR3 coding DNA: TGTGCCAGCAGCCCTTCAGGACGAACTGAAGCTTTCTTT. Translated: CASSPSGRTEAFF.

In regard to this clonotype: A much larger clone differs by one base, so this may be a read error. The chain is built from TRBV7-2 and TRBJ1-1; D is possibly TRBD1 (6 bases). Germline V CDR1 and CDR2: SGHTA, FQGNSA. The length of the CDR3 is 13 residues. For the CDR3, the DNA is TGTGCCTGCAGTCCACAGGGGAACACTGAAGCTTTCTTT. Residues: CACSPQGNTEAFF.

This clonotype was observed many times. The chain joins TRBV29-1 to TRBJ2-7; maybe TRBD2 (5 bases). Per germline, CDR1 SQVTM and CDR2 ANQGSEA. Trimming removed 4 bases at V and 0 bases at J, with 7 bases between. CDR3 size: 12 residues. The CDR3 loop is CSVVLDSYEQYF. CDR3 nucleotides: TGCAGCGTTGTACTAGACTCCTACGAGCAGTACTTC.

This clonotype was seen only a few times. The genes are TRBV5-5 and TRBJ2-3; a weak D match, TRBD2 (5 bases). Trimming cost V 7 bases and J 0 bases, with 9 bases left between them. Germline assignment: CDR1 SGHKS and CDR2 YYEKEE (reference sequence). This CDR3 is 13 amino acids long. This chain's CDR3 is CASRRGSTDTQYF. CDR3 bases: TGTGCCAGCCGCCGCGGGAGCACAGATACGCAGTATTTT.

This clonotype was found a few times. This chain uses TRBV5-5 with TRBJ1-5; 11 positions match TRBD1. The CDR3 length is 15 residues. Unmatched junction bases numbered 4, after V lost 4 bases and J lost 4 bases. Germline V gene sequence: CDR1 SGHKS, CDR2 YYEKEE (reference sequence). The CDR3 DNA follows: TGTGCCAGCAGCCATGGGACAGGGGGAAATCAGCCCCAGCATTTT. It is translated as CASSHGTGGNQPQHF.

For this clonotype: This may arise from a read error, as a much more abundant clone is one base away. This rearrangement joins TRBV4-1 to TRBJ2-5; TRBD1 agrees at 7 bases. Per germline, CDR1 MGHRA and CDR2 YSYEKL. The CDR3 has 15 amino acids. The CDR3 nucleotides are TGCGCCAGCAGCCAAGATCCACAGGGGCAAGAGACCCCGTACTTC. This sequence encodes CASSQDPQGQETPYF.

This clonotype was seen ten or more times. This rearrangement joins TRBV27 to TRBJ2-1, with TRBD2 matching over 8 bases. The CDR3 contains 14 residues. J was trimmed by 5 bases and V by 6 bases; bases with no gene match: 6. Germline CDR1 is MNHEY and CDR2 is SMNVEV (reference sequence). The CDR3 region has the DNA TGTGCCAGCAGCCGTAGCGGGACACACAATGAGCAGTTCTTC. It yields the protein CASSRSGTHNEQFF.

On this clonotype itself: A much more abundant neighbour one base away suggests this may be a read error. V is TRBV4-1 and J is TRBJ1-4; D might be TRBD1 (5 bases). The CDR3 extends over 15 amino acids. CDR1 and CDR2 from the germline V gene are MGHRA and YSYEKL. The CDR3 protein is CARSQDGGLNEKLFF. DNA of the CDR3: TGCGCCAGAAGCCAAGATGGGGGACTGAATGAAAAACTGTTTTTT.

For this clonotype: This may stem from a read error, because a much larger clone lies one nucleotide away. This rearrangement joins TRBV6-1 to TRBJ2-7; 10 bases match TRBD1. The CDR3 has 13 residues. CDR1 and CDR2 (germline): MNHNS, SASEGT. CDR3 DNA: TGTGCCAGCAGTACCGGGACAGGGGACGAGCAGCACTTC. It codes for CASSTGTGDEQHF.

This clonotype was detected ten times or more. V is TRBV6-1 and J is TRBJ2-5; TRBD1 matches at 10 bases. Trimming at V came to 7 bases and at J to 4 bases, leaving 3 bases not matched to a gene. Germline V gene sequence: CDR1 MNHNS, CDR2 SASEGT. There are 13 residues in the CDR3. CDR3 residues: CASKGQGLETQYF. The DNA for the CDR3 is TGTGCCAGCAAGGGACAGGGGTTAGAGACCCAGTACTTC.

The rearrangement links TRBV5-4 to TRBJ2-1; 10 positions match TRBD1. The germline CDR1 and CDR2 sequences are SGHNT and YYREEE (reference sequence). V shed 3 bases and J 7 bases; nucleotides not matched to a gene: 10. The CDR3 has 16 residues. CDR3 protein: CASSSTGGGFKNEQFF. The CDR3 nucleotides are TGTGCCAGCAGCTCGACAGGGGGCGGGTTTAAGAATGAGCAGTTCTTC.

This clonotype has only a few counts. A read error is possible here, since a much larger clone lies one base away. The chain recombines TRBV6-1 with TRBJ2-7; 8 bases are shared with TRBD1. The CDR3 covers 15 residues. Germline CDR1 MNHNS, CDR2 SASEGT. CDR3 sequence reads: CASRYQPGQAYEQHF. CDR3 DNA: TGTGCCAGCAGGTACCAGCCGGGACAGGCCTACGAGCAGCACTTC.

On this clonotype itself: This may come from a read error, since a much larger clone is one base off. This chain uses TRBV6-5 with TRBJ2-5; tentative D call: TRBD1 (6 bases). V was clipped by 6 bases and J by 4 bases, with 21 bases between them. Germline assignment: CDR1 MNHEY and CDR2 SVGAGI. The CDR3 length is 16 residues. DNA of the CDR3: TGTGCCAGCAGGTACCCCCACAGGGATGATAGAGAGACCCAGTACTTC. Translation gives CASRYPHRDDRETQYF.

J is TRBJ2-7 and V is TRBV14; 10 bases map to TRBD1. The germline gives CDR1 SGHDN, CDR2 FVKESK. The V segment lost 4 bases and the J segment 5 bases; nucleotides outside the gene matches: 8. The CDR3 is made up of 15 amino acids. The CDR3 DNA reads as TGTGCCAGCAGCCGGGAACCGGGACAGGGGAACGAGCAGTACTTC. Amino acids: CASSREPGQGNEQYF.

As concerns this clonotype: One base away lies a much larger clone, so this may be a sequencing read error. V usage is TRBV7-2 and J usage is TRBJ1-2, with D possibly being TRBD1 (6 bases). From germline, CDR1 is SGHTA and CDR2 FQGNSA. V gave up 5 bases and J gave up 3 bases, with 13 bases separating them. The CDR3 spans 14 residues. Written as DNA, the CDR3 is TGTGCCAGCAGCCCTCCGGCAGGGGACTATGGCTACACCTTC. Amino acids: CASSPPAGDYGYTF.

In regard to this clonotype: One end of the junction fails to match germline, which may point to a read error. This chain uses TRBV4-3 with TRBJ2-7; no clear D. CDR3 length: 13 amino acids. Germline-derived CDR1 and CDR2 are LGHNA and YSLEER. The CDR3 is CASSQFSGNERYF. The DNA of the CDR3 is TGCGCCAGCAGCCAATTTTCCGGAAACGAGCGGTACTTC.

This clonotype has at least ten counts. CDR3 bases: TGTGCCAGCAGCTTGATTTCGGGGGCCGGAGAGACCCAGTACTTC. It specifies CASSLISGAGETQYF. The rearrangement joins TRBV7-2 to TRBJ2-5; D assignment may be TRBD1 or TRBD2 (6 bases each). The CDR3 loop spans 15 amino acids. Germline CDR1 reads SGHTA; CDR2 reads FQGNSA. The ends were cut back, 3 bases at V and 4 bases at J, with 15 bases in the middle.

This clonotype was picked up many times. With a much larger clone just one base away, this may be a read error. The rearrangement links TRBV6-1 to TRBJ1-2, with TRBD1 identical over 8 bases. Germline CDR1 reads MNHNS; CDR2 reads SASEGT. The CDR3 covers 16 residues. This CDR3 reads CTSTNLVGTGVYGYTF. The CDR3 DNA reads TGTACCAGCACCAACCTGGTCGGGACAGGCGTCTATGGCTACACCTTC.

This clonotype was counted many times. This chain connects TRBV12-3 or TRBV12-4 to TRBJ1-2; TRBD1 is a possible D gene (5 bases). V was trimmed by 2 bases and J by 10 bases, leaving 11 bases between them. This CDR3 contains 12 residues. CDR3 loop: CASSLSGSDYTF. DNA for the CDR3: TGTGCCAGCAGTTTATCAGGGTCTGACTACACCTTC.

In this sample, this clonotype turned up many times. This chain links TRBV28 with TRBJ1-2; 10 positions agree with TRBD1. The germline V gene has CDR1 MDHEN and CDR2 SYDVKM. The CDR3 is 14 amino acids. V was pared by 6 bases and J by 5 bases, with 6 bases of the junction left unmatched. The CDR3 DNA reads TGTGCCAGCAGCGCGGGGACAGGGGTTTATGGCTACACCTTC. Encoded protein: CASSAGTGVYGYTF.